This T cell receptor beta chain was sequenced for a study of T cell repertoires in cytomegalovirus infection. The wider study: CMV epitopes used comprised recently identified HLA-C-restricted ones and well-studied HLA-B-restricted ones.

TCRdb independently ran MiXCR on the reads; one entry per CDR3 protein. The sample lists hundreds of thousands of distinct CDR3 sequences, around 32% occurring once. This CDR3 contains 18 residues. Germline V CDR1 and CDR2: SGHAT, FQNNGV. V was shortened by 5 bases and J by 3 bases, with 22 bases between the two germline ends. Notes on this clonotype: The antigen is unknown.

Source: cultured PBMCs, taken from culture after CMV antigen stimulation. The clonotype comes from a human donor in good health (CMV status not recorded). Some clones in this sample may be carry-over from other donors' samples. The rearrangement joins TRBV11-2 to TRBJ1-4, with D possibly TRBD1 on 5 matching bases. CDR3 nucleotides: TGTGCCAGCAGCGTAACCGGGACTCCCGGGGCAGCTAATGAAAAACTGTTTTTT. It encodes CASSVTGTPGAANEKLFF.